Following are 2 T cell receptor beta chains from one sample sequenced in a study of T cell clonotyping in hematopoietic cell transplantation. The repertoire was sequenced with immunoSEQ multiplex PCR; TCRdb's copy has only in-frame clones and lacks some. The top ten clones hold roughly a quarter of a sample with a few thousand clones, roughly 90% of them seen once. This sample comprised peripheral blood mononuclear cells, obtained 100 days after allogeneic stem cell transplant. Receptor source: a male patient between 65 and 85 years old who had an allogeneic stem cell transplant from an unrelated donor, so T cells may come from the graft donor. Some clones in this sample may be carry-over from other donors' samples.

V gene TRBV7-8 combines with J gene TRBJ2-2; 14 bases map to TRBD2. Germline-derived CDR1 and CDR2 are SGHVS and FQNEAQ. CDR3 length equals 16 residues. V shed 4 bases and J 6 bases; nucleotides not matched to a gene: 4. CDR3 DNA: TGTGCCAGCAGCTGGGGACTAGCGGGAGTGTCCGGGGAGCTGTTTTTT. Translated, it gives CASSWGLAGVSGELFF.

The rearrangement links TRBV15 to TRBJ2-1; D not resolved. V lost 0 bases, J lost 8 bases, and 23 bases lay in between. The CDR3 has 18 residues. Germline values: CDR1 LNHNV, CDR2 YYDKDF (reference sequence). The CDR3 here is CATSRDLSGSPEDHEQFF. CDR3 nucleotide sequence: TGTGCCACCAGCAGAGATCTATCCGGGTCCCCGGAAGATCATGAGCAGTTCTTC.